This T cell receptor beta chain was sequenced for a study of cytomegalovirus exposure and HLA in healthy donors. Study background: Earlier findings included more than 95 million unique TCR beta sequences obtained from about 180 million T cells. Unique TCRs numbering about 85 million, obtained from HLA-typed donors, made up an early data release. General study points: Being indistinguishable, some V segments were excluded, TRBV6-2 and TRBV6-3 among them.

While unrecorded immune exposures were likely, the donors were nominally healthy when sampled. The primer mix had 60 Vbeta and 13 Jbeta primers. Data came from immunoSEQ multiplex PCR; TCRdb stores just in-frame clones and leaves some out. The table has under 200,000 clones, about three quarters seen once. A note on this clone: Its cognate antigen is unknown.

CDR1 and CDR2 (germline): SNHLY, FYNNEI. Trimming removed 5 bases from V and 5 bases from J, with 12 bases in between. The CDR3 has 14 amino acids. What was sequenced was PBMCs. The sequence derives from a woman in her fifties or sixties in good health and CMV-seropositive. The chain carries TRBV2 and TRBJ2-2; weak D call: TRBD1 (6 bases). The CDR3 region is CASSPDRTTGELFF. As DNA, the CDR3 is TGTGCCAGCAGTCCCGACAGGACGACCGGGGAGCTGTTTTTT.